The sequence of this TCR beta chain was determined in a study of blood T cells in healthy people across ages. Study results and limitations: Total diversity from one million sequenced T cells was likely underestimated.

A sample-barcoded 5' primer and a J-beta primer mix were used in a second PCR of roughly 7 to 11 cycles. TCRdb processed the 5' RACE reads anew with MiXCR; each CDR3 protein has one entry. The data contain roughly 1,700,000 distinct CDR3 sequences, 28% of them seen just once; the ten biggest clones take up 7.7%. Germline V gives CDR1 SEHNR, CDR2 FQNEAQ (reference sequence). V gave up 0 bases and J gave up 3 bases, with 9 bases separating them. The CDR3 contains 14 residues. There are many counts of this clonotype. The antigen is not known. Material for sequencing was blood. The chain carries TRBV7-9 and TRBJ2-7, with D tentatively TRBD1 (5 bases). The sequence derives from a woman aged 25 to 39 in good health. The CDR3 sequence: CASSLAGAIYEQYF. For the CDR3, the DNA is TGTGCCAGCAGCTTAGCAGGGGCAATCTACGAGCAGTACTTC.